This paragraph covers one TCR beta chain sequence. The CDR3 length is 12 residues. Germline assignment: CDR1 SGDLS and CDR2 YYNGEE. With 0 bases removed from V and 12 bases from J, the gap between germline ends came to 10 bases. The sample originates from a study of T cell repertoires in cytomegalovirus infection. TCRdb analysed the reads with MiXCR anew, one entry per CDR3 protein. The sample gives 150,000 to 200,000 distinct CDR3 sequences, 17% of which show up once; over 15% is in the top ten. The J gene is TRBJ2-1, the V gene TRBV9; D remains ambiguous. The receptor was isolated from a human donor in good health (CMV status not recorded). Some clones in this sample may be carry-over from other donors' samples. The sequenced sample was CD8+ T cells from PBMCs. The CDR3 DNA is TGTGCCAGCAGCGTAGGGTGGATACCGCAGTTCTTC. The encoded protein is CASSVGWIPQFF.